These 14 T cell receptor beta chains originate from one sample sequenced in a study of cytomegalovirus exposure and HLA in healthy donors. Vbeta (60) and Jbeta (13) primers were used in the PCR. Clones were read by immunoSEQ multiplex PCR, and TCRdb kept only the in-frame ones, dropping some. The table shows about 170,000 clones, with around 80% occurring only once. What was sequenced was PBMCs. Receptor source: a woman aged 45-59 years in good health and CMV-seronegative.

This chain joins TRBV28 and TRBJ2-7; D possibly corresponds to TRBD1 (6 bases). Trimming pared 9 bases from V and 2 bases from J, leaving 14 bases between. The CDR3 contains 13 residues. The germline V gene has CDR1 MDHEN and CDR2 SYDVKM. This CDR3 is CASYSGAAYEQYF. The CDR3 DNA reads as TGTGCCAGTTATTCAGGGGCCGCCTACGAGCAGTACTTC.

V gene TRBV28 combines with J gene TRBJ2-5, with 12 bases lining up with TRBD2. Germline trimming cut 8 bases from V and 9 bases from J; bases unmatched to any gene: 13. CDR1 is MDHEN and CDR2 is SYDVKM in the germline V gene. This CDR3 is built from 15 residues. CDR3 bases: TGTGCCAGCCTAACGACTAGCGGGGGCCTCAAGGCCCAGTACTTC. Residues: CASLTTSGGLKAQYF.

For this clone: One junction end does not reproduce the germline sequence, and a read error may be involved. The same CDR3 can be traced to other DNA sequences in this sample. The J gene is TRBJ1-1, the V gene TRBV5-1; 10 nucleotides match TRBD1. Looked up from germline, CDR1 is SGHRS and CDR2 is YFSETQ. The CDR3 runs 16 residues. In DNA form, the CDR3 reads TGCGCCAGCAGCTTGGCTCGGACAGGGGGAATTTCTGAAGCCTTCTTT. This sequence encodes CASSLARTGGISEAFF. The full variable domain, rest sourced from reference TRBV5-1 and TRBJ1-1, is KAGVTQTPRYLIKTRGQQVTLSCSPISGHRSVSWYQQTPGQGLQFLFEYFSETQRNKGNFPGRFSGRQFSNSRSEMNVSTLELGDSALYLCASSLARTGGISEAFFGQGTRLTVV.

The rearrangement uses TRBV5-8 and TRBJ2-1, with 9 positions matching TRBD2. Unmatched junction bases numbered 7, after V lost 5 bases and J lost 1 base. The germline V gene encodes CDR1 SGHTS and CDR2 YDEGEE. The CDR3 totals 16 residues. CDR3 nucleotide sequence: TGTGCCAGCAGGCGACTAGCGGTACATTCCTACAATGAGCAGTTCTTC. Residues: CASRRLAVHSYNEQFF.

This clone was seen only a few times. The chain has TRBV6-4 and TRBJ2-1; 8 positions agree with TRBD2. In germline, CDR1 is MRHNA, CDR2 SNTAGT. This CDR3 spans 13 amino acids. V shed 5 bases and J 10 bases; nucleotides not matched to a gene: 7. DNA of the CDR3: TGTGCCAGCAGTCCAGCGGGAGCGGGGGAGCAGTTCTTC. This translates into CASSPAGAGEQFF.

The genes are TRBV19 and TRBJ1-5; TRBD1 is a possible D gene (5 bases). The CDR3 loop spans 13 amino acids. The germline V gene encodes CDR1 LNHDA and CDR2 SQIVND (reference sequence). Deletions cut 7 bases from V and 5 bases from J, with 12 bases between. The CDR3 nucleotides are TGTGCCAGTAAACACAGGCCTTATCAGCCCCAGCATTTT. It codes for CASKHRPYQPQHF.

The rearrangement links TRBV7-9 to TRBJ2-2; TRBD2 agrees at 8 bases. The CDR3 contains 15 residues. Germline V gene sequence: CDR1 SEHNR, CDR2 FQNEAQ (reference sequence). The J segment lost 4 bases and the V segment lost 5 bases, leaving 6 bases of the junction unmatched. The DNA of the CDR3 is TGTGCCAGCAGCCGTGCGGGGGGCCGCACCGGGGAGCTGTTTTTT. Its translation is CASSRAGGRTGELFF.

The chain joins TRBV4-1 to TRBJ2-3; TRBD1 matches 10 bases. J gave up 5 bases and V 3 bases, and 8 bases lay outside the gene matches. Per the germline V gene, CDR1 is MGHRA and CDR2 is YSYEKL. The length of the CDR3 is 16 residues. The CDR3 spells CASSQDRGQGGDTQYF. The CDR3 DNA sequence: TGCGCCAGCAGCCAGGATCGTGGACAGGGGGGAGATACGCAGTATTTT.

The chain employs TRBV6-6 and TRBJ2-1, with 8 bases matching TRBD2. The V and J ends lost 3 bases and 5 bases, in that order; junction bases with no gene match: 3. This CDR3 comprises 14 residues. CDR1 is MNHNY, CDR2 SVGAGI, per germline (reference sequence). The CDR3 sequence: CASSYGLANNEQFF. The DNA of the CDR3 is TGTGCCAGCAGTTATGGACTAGCTAACAATGAGCAGTTCTTC.

J is TRBJ2-4 and V is TRBV13, with D unresolved. The CDR3 is 13 residues long. Trimming removed 5 bases from V and 8 bases from J, with 13 bases in between. Germline CDR1 is PRHDT and CDR2 is FYEKMQ (reference sequence). CDR3 sequence: CASSLVLEHIQYF. CDR3 nucleotides: TGTGCCAGCAGCCTAGTACTTGAGCACATTCAGTACTTC.

The chain couples TRBV30 to TRBJ1-5; 11 bases agree with TRBD1. This CDR3 comprises 18 residues. V shed 0 bases, J shed 0 bases, and the junction held 7 bases outside the gene matches. The germline CDR1 and CDR2 sequences are GTSNPN and SVGIG (reference sequence). CDR3 bases: TGTGCCTGGAGTGTACGAGGACAGGGGGCCCTTAGCAATCAGCCCCAGCATTTT. This gives the protein CAWSVRGQGALSNQPQHF.

About this clone: The conserved phenylalanine or tryptophan is not found at the CDR3 terminus, so this likely reflects a read error. The DNA is left out, because the CDR3 cannot be placed on it with certainty; the CDR3 is given as TCRdb lists it. The chain is built from TRBV4-3 and TRBJ2-3; the DNA was not compared with TRBD2, the D call given in the table. Both ends counted, the CDR3 spans 13 residues. Per the germline V gene, CDR1 is LGHNA and CDR2 is YSLEER. Here the CDR3 reads CASSREGGGRAWY.

The chain combines TRBV9 with TRBJ1-6; D not resolved. Trimming pared 0 bases from V and 13 bases from J, leaving 14 bases between. CDR1 is SGDLS, CDR2 YYNGEE, per germline. The CDR3 loop spans 14 amino acids. The CDR3 DNA sequence: TGTGCCAGCAGCGTAGCCGGGTCTGAGAGGCCCCTCCACTTT. It specifies CASSVAGSERPLHF.

The rearrangement uses TRBV14 and TRBJ2-7, with 7 nucleotides matching TRBD1. CDR1 and CDR2 from the germline V gene are SGHDN and FVKESK. CDR3 size: 14 residues. V shed 4 bases, J shed 3 bases, and the junction held 6 bases outside the gene matches. The CDR3 coding sequence is TGTGCCAGCAGCCCCCGACAGGGAAACTACGAGCAGTACTTC. Protein sequence: CASSPRQGNYEQYF.